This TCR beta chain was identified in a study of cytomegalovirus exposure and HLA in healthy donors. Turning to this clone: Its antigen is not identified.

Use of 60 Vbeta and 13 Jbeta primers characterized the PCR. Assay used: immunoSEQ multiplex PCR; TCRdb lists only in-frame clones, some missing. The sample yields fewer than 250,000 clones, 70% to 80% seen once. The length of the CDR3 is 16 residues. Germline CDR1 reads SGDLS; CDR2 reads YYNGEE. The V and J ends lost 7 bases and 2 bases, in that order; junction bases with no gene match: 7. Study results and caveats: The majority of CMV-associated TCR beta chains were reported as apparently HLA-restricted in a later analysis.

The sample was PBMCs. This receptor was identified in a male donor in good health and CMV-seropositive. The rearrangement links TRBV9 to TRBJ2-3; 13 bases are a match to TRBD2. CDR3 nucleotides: TGTGCCAGCGGCACTAGCGGGGGGGGTTTCACAGATACGCAGTATTTT. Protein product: CASGTSGGGFTDTQYF.